This is a list of T cell receptor beta chains from one sample in a study of OX40 agonist ivuxolimab in advanced cancers. Generated by immunoSEQ multiplex PCR, the TCRdb table keeps only in-frame clones and is missing some. The data contain about 72,000 clones, roughly 89% of them singletons. The sample consisted of CD4+ or CD8+ T cells sorted from blood, taken in a trial of the OX40 agonist ivuxolimab. The receptors were sampled from an adult with an advanced solid tumor such as melanoma, head and neck, liver or kidney cancer. The CDR3 runs from the conserved cysteine through the conserved F or W. Each record gives: D gene, clone size, V gene, J gene, CDR3 protein, CDR3 DNA. D genes are given only for firm matches. A clone size is listed for some rows: how often the clone was seen (once, few, many), or a class if it is expanded.

d_call: .
clone_size: .
v_call: TRBV7-8
j_call: TRBJ1-4
cdr3_aa: CATTGNTGIPTNEKLFF
cdr3_nt: TGTGCCACCACCGGTAACACAGGGATCCCAACTAATGAAAAACTGTTTTTT

d_call: .
clone_size: .
v_call: TRBV5-6
j_call: TRBJ1-3
cdr3_aa: CASSLEPSGNTIYF
cdr3_nt: TGTGCCAGCAGCTTGGAACCCTCTGGAAACACCATATATTTT

d_call: .
clone_size: .
v_call: TRBV7-8
j_call: TRBJ1-6
cdr3_aa: CASSLGSSGVHNSPLHF
cdr3_nt: TGTGCCAGCAGCTTAGGCAGTTCCGGGGTCCATAATTCACCCCTCCACTTT

d_call: TRBD1
clone_size: .
v_call: TRBV9
j_call: TRBJ1-3
cdr3_aa: CAAMTGRAPGNTIYF
cdr3_nt: TGTGCCGCGATGACAGGGCGGGCGCCTGGAAACACCATATATTTT

d_call: TRBD2
clone_size: once
v_call: TRBV7-9
j_call: TRBJ2-5
cdr3_aa: CASSSAGTRQETQYF
cdr3_nt: TGTGCCAGCAGCTCCGCCGGGACTAGACAAGAGACCCAGTACTTC

d_call: TRBD2
clone_size: .
v_call: TRBV6-1
j_call: TRBJ2-7
cdr3_aa: CASREGLAGYEQYF
cdr3_nt: TGTGCCAGCAGGGAGGGACTAGCGGGCTACGAGCAGTACTTC

d_call: .
clone_size: .
v_call: TRBV10-1
j_call: TRBJ2-4
cdr3_aa: CASSESVSRGQDIQYF
cdr3_nt: TGCGCCAGCAGTGAGTCGGTGTCTCGGGGGCAGGACATTCAGTACTTC

d_call: .
clone_size: .
v_call: TRBV5-1
j_call: TRBJ2-3
cdr3_aa: CASSFADTDTQYF
cdr3_nt: TGCGCCAGCAGCTTCGCAGACACAGATACGCAGTATTTT

d_call: .
clone_size: .
v_call: TRBV7-8
j_call: TRBJ1-2
cdr3_aa: CASSLGTNYGYTF
cdr3_nt: TGTGCCAGCAGCCTAGGTACAAACTATGGCTACACCTTC

d_call: .
clone_size: .
v_call: TRBV7-3
j_call: TRBJ2-7
cdr3_aa: CASSFPGHNIEQYF
cdr3_nt: TGTGCCAGCAGCTTCCCGGGACATAACATCGAGCAGTACTTC

d_call: TRBD2
clone_size: .
v_call: TRBV7-6
j_call: TRBJ2-7
cdr3_aa: CASSLASGSYEQYF
cdr3_nt: TGTGCCAGCAGCTTGGCTAGCGGGAGCTACGAGCAGTACTTC

d_call: .
clone_size: .
v_call: TRBV28
j_call: TRBJ2-1
cdr3_aa: CASSFRKRWDSPNEQFF
cdr3_nt: TGTGCCAGCAGTTTCCGGAAGAGATGGGACTCCCCCAATGAGCAGTTCTTC

d_call: .
clone_size: .
v_call: TRBV18
j_call: TRBJ2-6
cdr3_aa: CASSEVSGANVLTF
cdr3_nt: TGTGCCAGCTCTGAGGTCTCTGGGGCCAACGTCCTGACTTTC

d_call: .
clone_size: .
v_call: TRBV4-2
j_call: TRBJ2-3
cdr3_aa: CASRYRDSRTDTQYF
cdr3_nt: TGTGCCAGCAGATACCGGGACTCCCGCACAGATACGCAGTATTTT

d_call: .
clone_size: .
v_call: TRBV7-9
j_call: TRBJ1-3
cdr3_aa: CASSLNGNTIYF
cdr3_nt: TGTGCCAGCAGCTTAAATGGAAACACCATATATTTT

d_call: TRBD1
clone_size: .
v_call: TRBV9
j_call: TRBJ1-6
cdr3_aa: CASSDPRGVSPLHF
cdr3_nt: TGTGCCAGCAGCGACCCCAGGGGGGTTTCACCCCTCCACTTT

d_call: .
clone_size: .
v_call: TRBV6-1
j_call: TRBJ1-3
cdr3_aa: CASSVDPGNTIYF
cdr3_nt: TGTGCCAGCAGTGTCGACCCTGGAAACACCATATATTTT

d_call: .
clone_size: .
v_call: TRBV9
j_call: TRBJ1-3
cdr3_aa: CASSLGNTIYF
cdr3_nt: TGTGCCAGCAGCCTCGGAAACACCATATATTTT

d_call: TRBD1
clone_size: .
v_call: TRBV5-4
j_call: TRBJ2-5
cdr3_aa: CASSLGQGAEETQYF
cdr3_nt: TGTGCCAGCAGCTTGGGACAGGGGGCAGAGGAGACCCAGTACTTC

d_call: TRBD1
clone_size: .
v_call: TRBV6-6
j_call: TRBJ2-7
cdr3_aa: CASRLTGGAASEQYF
cdr3_nt: TGTGCCAGCAGACTGACAGGGGGCGCGGCGTCCGAGCAGTACTTC

d_call: .
clone_size: .
v_call: TRBV7-2
j_call: TRBJ2-7
cdr3_aa: CASSLGSAHEQYF
cdr3_nt: TGTGCCAGCAGTTTGGGGAGTGCCCACGAGCAGTACTTC

d_call: TRBD1
clone_size: .
v_call: TRBV5-1
j_call: TRBJ1-5
cdr3_aa: CASSLGGTGSDQPQHF
cdr3_nt: TGCGCCAGCAGCTTGGGCGGGACAGGGAGTGATCAGCCCCAGCATTTT

d_call: .
clone_size: .
v_call: TRBV28
j_call: TRBJ2-3
cdr3_aa: CASSFPSWPTRTDTQYF
cdr3_nt: TGTGCCAGCAGTTTTCCCTCTTGGCCTACCCGCACAGATACGCAGTATTTT

d_call: .
clone_size: .
v_call: TRBV7-6
j_call: TRBJ1-6
cdr3_aa: CASSLGLPRQTNSPLHF
cdr3_nt: TGTGCCAGCAGCTTAGGGCTCCCGAGACAGACTAATTCACCCCTCCACTTT

d_call: TRBD1
clone_size: .
v_call: TRBV6-6
j_call: TRBJ1-3
cdr3_aa: CATTGAAGNTIYF
cdr3_nt: TGTGCCACCACAGGGGCTGCTGGAAACACCATATATTTT

d_call: TRBD1
clone_size: .
v_call: TRBV9
j_call: TRBJ1-2
cdr3_aa: CASSVKGQGGGYTF
cdr3_nt: TGTGCCAGCAGCGTAAAAGGACAGGGAGGTGGCTACACCTTC

d_call: .
clone_size: .
v_call: TRBV5-5
j_call: TRBJ2-7
cdr3_aa: CASSLGVYEQYF
cdr3_nt: TGTGCCAGCAGCTTGGGGGTCTACGAGCAGTACTTC

d_call: TRBD1
clone_size: .
v_call: TRBV19
j_call: TRBJ2-1
cdr3_aa: CASSDRVSYNEQFF
cdr3_nt: TGTGCCAGTAGCGACAGGGTTTCCTACAATGAGCAGTTCTTC

d_call: .
clone_size: once
v_call: TRBV4-1
j_call: TRBJ2-2
cdr3_aa: CASSHEGLPLRDTGELFF
cdr3_nt: TGCGCCAGCAGCCATGAGGGCCTCCCCCTGAGGGACACCGGGGAGCTGTTTTTT

d_call: TRBD2
clone_size: .
v_call: TRBV7-8
j_call: TRBJ2-7
cdr3_aa: CASSWTSGGAYEQYF
cdr3_nt: TGTGCCAGCAGCTGGACTAGCGGGGGAGCCTACGAGCAGTACTTC

d_call: .
clone_size: .
v_call: TRBV6-1
j_call: TRBJ1-5
cdr3_aa: CASSDGGYTTYNQPQHF
cdr3_nt: TGTGCCAGCAGTGATGGGGGCTACACGACCTACAATCAGCCCCAGCATTTT

d_call: .
clone_size: few
v_call: TRBV10-3
j_call: TRBJ1-1
cdr3_aa: CAISESPGNTEAFF
cdr3_nt: TGTGCCATCAGTGAGTCGCCGGGGAACACTGAAGCTTTCTTT

d_call: TRBD2
clone_size: .
v_call: TRBV2
j_call: TRBJ2-1
cdr3_aa: CASSISGGAFNEQFF
cdr3_nt: TGTGCCAGTTCGATTAGCGGGGGGGCCTTCAATGAGCAGTTCTTC

d_call: .
clone_size: .
v_call: TRBV5-4
j_call: TRBJ2-5
cdr3_aa: CASGWTTTQETQYF
cdr3_nt: TGTGCCAGCGGCTGGACTACTACCCAAGAGACCCAGTACTTC

d_call: TRBD2
clone_size: .
v_call: TRBV19
j_call: TRBJ2-1
cdr3_aa: CASKGGTSGLLSSYNEQFF
cdr3_nt: TGTGCCAGTAAGGGCGGGACTAGCGGACTCCTCAGCTCCTACAATGAGCAGTTCTTC

d_call: .
clone_size: few
v_call: TRBV4-2
j_call: TRBJ2-7
cdr3_aa: CASSQATVNYEQYF
cdr3_nt: TGTGCCAGCAGCCAAGCTACCGTTAACTACGAGCAGTACTTC

d_call: TRBD1
clone_size: .
v_call: TRBV10-3
j_call: TRBJ1-6
cdr3_aa: CAISIQGANSPLHF
cdr3_nt: TGTGCCATCAGTATACAGGGGGCTAATTCACCCCTCCACTTT

d_call: .
clone_size: .
v_call: TRBV5-1
j_call: TRBJ1-2
cdr3_aa: CASSLEGRSGYTF
cdr3_nt: TGCGCCAGCAGCTTGGAAGGGAGGAGTGGCTACACCTTC

d_call: .
clone_size: .
v_call: TRBV6-5
j_call: TRBJ1-4
cdr3_aa: CATKGQRNEKLFF
cdr3_nt: TGTGCCACGAAGGGGCAGCGTAATGAAAAACTGTTTTTT

d_call: TRBD1
clone_size: .
v_call: TRBV15
j_call: TRBJ2-5
cdr3_aa: CATSPRGQETQYF
cdr3_nt: TGTGCCACCAGCCCCAGGGGGCAAGAGACCCAGTACTTC

d_call: TRBD1
clone_size: .
v_call: TRBV7-8
j_call: TRBJ1-2
cdr3_aa: CASTGDRGIRWDYGYTF
cdr3_nt: TGTGCCAGCACCGGGGACAGGGGAATAAGATGGGACTATGGCTACACCTTC

d_call: .
clone_size: .
v_call: TRBV4-1
j_call: TRBJ2-1
cdr3_aa: CASSQQAVSYNEQFF
cdr3_nt: TGCGCCAGCAGCCAACAAGCGGTATCCTACAATGAGCAGTTCTTC

d_call: .
clone_size: .
v_call: TRBV5-6
j_call: TRBJ2-7
cdr3_aa: CASSFNYEQYF
cdr3_nt: TGTGCCAGCAGCTTCAACTACGAGCAGTACTTC

d_call: .
clone_size: .
v_call: TRBV21-1
j_call: TRBJ2-5
cdr3_aa: CASSKGGLAGPGETQYF
cdr3_nt: TGTGCCAGCAGCAAAGGGGGACTAGCGGGTCCGGGAGAGACCCAGTACTTC

d_call: .
clone_size: few
v_call: TRBV19
j_call: TRBJ1-1
cdr3_aa: CASSDRIMNTEAFF
cdr3_nt: TGTGCCAGTTCAGACAGAATAATGAACACTGAAGCTTTCTTT

d_call: TRBD2
clone_size: .
v_call: TRBV9
j_call: TRBJ2-6
cdr3_aa: CASSPGTSVANVLTF
cdr3_nt: TGTGCCAGCAGCCCCGGGACTAGCGTGGCCAACGTCCTGACTTTC

d_call: TRBD1
clone_size: .
v_call: TRBV28
j_call: TRBJ2-7
cdr3_aa: CASKEVGTGGSSYEQYF
cdr3_nt: TGTGCCAGCAAAGAGGTCGGGACAGGGGGTTCTTCCTACGAGCAGTACTTC

d_call: .
clone_size: .
v_call: TRBV6-1
j_call: TRBJ2-3
cdr3_aa: CASSGYATDTQYF
cdr3_nt: TGTGCCAGCAGTGGGTATGCGACAGATACGCAGTATTTT

d_call: TRBD2
clone_size: .
v_call: TRBV6-4
j_call: TRBJ2-1
cdr3_aa: CASSERLAGGYEQFF
cdr3_nt: TGTGCCAGCAGTGAAAGACTAGCGGGAGGTTATGAGCAGTTCTTC

d_call: TRBD2
clone_size: .
v_call: TRBV5-1
j_call: TRBJ2-3
cdr3_aa: CASSFPGLAGTDTQYF
cdr3_nt: TGCGCCAGCAGCTTCCCCGGACTAGCGGGGACAGATACGCAGTATTTT